This TCR beta chain was found in a study of beta chain features in type 1 diabetes. This clone was counted between two and nine times. cDNA synthesis used the whole RNA isolate, giving expressed TCRB sequences. The protocol was immunoSEQ multiplex PCR, while the TCRdb copy is restricted to in-frame clones and leaves out a portion. In the table there are about 340,000 clones, 6.5% to 10% of which are singletons. V dropped 6 bases and J dropped 5; count of bases not matched to a gene: 8. Germline assignment: CDR1 SEHNR and CDR2 FQNEAQ (reference sequence). This CDR3 has 15 amino acids. Sequencing was carried out using central memory CD4+ T cells from blood. The rearrangement uses TRBV7-9 and TRBJ1-2; 11 positions match TRBD1. This receptor was taken from a woman aged 18-29 years in good health. In nucleotides, the CDR3 is TGTGCCAGCAGGAAACCGGGACAGGGGGATTATGGCTACACCTTC. Translation: CASRKPGQGDYGYTF.